Described below is a single T cell receptor beta chain sequence and its context. These data come from a study of blood T cell repertoires in COVID-19. About the research overall: Samples of COVID-19 (acute and convalescent) were obtained from the United States, Italy and Spain. The cDNA or gDNA used as material had been derived from T cells, B-cell-depleted T cells, or PBMCs.

Trimming stripped 2 bases from V and 1 base from J, with 11 bases between. Germline V gene sequence: CDR1 MNHEY, CDR2 SVGEGT. The CDR3 length is 15 residues. In the source study's methods: Reference gene primer amplification gave estimated nucleated cell counts. Measured with immunoSEQ multiplex PCR; TCRdb has only the in-frame clones, and not every one. The D gene and trimming were derived from the DNA, and the V and J assignments and clone size from that table. Of 90,000 to 100,000 clones listed, 75% to 95% are singletons. This receptor was identified in a man in his fifties with acute or convalescent COVID-19. This rearrangement joins TRBV6-2 or TRBV6-3 to TRBJ1-2; D possibly corresponds to TRBD1 (5 bases). Sequenced input: peripheral blood. The CDR3 sequence: CASSYAGHFNYGYTF. The CDR3 DNA sequence: TGTGCCAGCAGTTACGCAGGACACTTTAACTATGGCTACACCTTC.